The 2 T cell receptor beta chains presented below share a single source sample, sequenced in a study of OX40 agonist ivuxolimab in advanced cancers. Generated by immunoSEQ multiplex PCR, the TCRdb table keeps only in-frame clones and is missing some. The sample has around 43,000 clones, roughly 86% seen once. The specimen was CD4+ or CD8+ T cells sorted from blood, collected in a trial of the OX40 agonist ivuxolimab. These receptors all stem from an adult with an advanced solid tumor such as melanoma, head and neck, liver or kidney cancer.

This clone has just a few counts. The chain couples TRBV11-3 to TRBJ1-1, with a possible D match to TRBD1 (5 bases). V was trimmed by 5 bases and J by 8 bases, leaving 12 bases between them. The CDR3 is 12 residues long. CDR1 SGHNT and CDR2 YENEEA come from the germline V gene. Here the CDR3 DNA reads TGTGCCAGCAGCCCTGGGGCCGGGGAAGCTTTCTTT. This sequence encodes CASSPGAGEAFF. The full variable domain, in which reference TRBV11-3 and TRBJ1-1 provide the parts outside the CDR3, is EAGVVQSPRYKIIEKKQPVAFWCNPISGHNTLYWYLQNLGQGPELLIRYENEEAVDDSQLPKDRFSAERLKGVDSTLKIQPAELGDSAVYLCASSPGAGEAFFGQGTRLTVV.

The CDR3, as DNA: TGTGCCAGCAGCCCCCCGTCGACGGTGTACGAGCAGTACTTC. Protein: CASSPPSTVYEQYF. This chain links TRBV7-9 with TRBJ2-7; D gene uncertain. Trimming took 5 bases from V and 4 from J, leaving 15 bases between them. Germline V gene lookup returns CDR1 SEHNR and CDR2 FQNEAQ (reference sequence). The CDR3 runs to 14 residues.